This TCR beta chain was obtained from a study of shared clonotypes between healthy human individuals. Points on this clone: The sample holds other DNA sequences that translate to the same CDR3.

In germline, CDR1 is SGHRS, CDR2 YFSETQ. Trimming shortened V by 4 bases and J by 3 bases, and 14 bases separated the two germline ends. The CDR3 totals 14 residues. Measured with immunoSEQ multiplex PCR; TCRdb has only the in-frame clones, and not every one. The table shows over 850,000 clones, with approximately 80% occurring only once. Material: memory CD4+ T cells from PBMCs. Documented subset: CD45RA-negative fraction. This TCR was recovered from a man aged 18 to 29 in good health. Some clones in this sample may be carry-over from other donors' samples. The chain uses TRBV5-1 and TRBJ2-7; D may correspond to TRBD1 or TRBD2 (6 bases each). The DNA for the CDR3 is TGCGCCAGCAGCGGAGGAGGGGGGAGCTACGAGCAGTACTTC. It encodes CASSGGGGSYEQYF.